Each of the 8 T cell receptor beta chains below was sequenced from the same sample in a study of blood T cell repertoires in COVID-19. Clones were read by immunoSEQ multiplex PCR, and TCRdb kept only the in-frame ones, dropping some. The table has approximately 470,000 clones, 70% to 90% seen once; the top ten hold more than 3%. Sequenced material: peripheral blood. All receptors derive from a human donor in a cohort sampled during active COVID-19.

The chain couples TRBV19 to TRBJ2-1, with 14 bases fitting TRBD2. The germline gives CDR1 LNHDA, CDR2 SQIVND (reference sequence). V shed 2 bases, J shed 10 bases, and the junction held 13 bases outside the gene matches. The CDR3 totals 18 residues. DNA of the CDR3: TGTGCCAGTAGTATATCCGGGACTAGCGGGAGTCCGTTTAGAGAGCAGTTCTTC. Translated, it gives CASSISGTSGSPFREQFF.

The V gene is TRBV3-1 (or the pseudogene TRBV3-2), the J gene TRBJ1-2; D gene uncertain. Germline V gene sequence: CDR1 LGHDT, CDR2 YNNKEL (reference sequence). CDR3 size: 13 residues. V lost 2 bases and J 2 bases, leaving 6 bases between the germline ends. The CDR3 protein is CASSQTENYGYTF. As DNA, the CDR3 is TGTGCCAGCAGCCAAACCGAGAACTATGGCTACACCTTC.

The rearrangement joins TRBV7-2 to TRBJ2-2, with 8 nucleotides matching TRBD2. Unmatched junction bases numbered 6, after V lost 1 base and J lost 5 bases. From germline, CDR1 is SGHTA and CDR2 FQGNSA. The CDR3 loop spans 16 amino acids. The CDR3 DNA reads TGTGCCAGCAGCTTAGTTTCCAGCGGGAGAACCGGGGAGCTGTTTTTT. It yields the protein CASSLVSSGRTGELFF.

This clone showed up just a few times. The chain recombines TRBV7-8 with TRBJ1-1; D uncertain. There are 14 residues in the CDR3. In germline, CDR1 is SGHVS, CDR2 FQNEAQ. V shed 11 bases and J shed 5 bases, with 21 bases lying between them. CDR3 sequence (DNA): TGTGCCGGAAGTGCGGGGTCCGAGGGAACTGAAGCTTTCTTT. Residues: CAGSAGSEGTEAFF.

The chain combines TRBV30 with TRBJ1-1; TRBD1 agrees at 8 bases. The CDR3 runs 15 residues. Germline CDR1 reads GTSNPN; CDR2 reads SVGIG (reference sequence). V lost 3 bases, J lost 4 bases, and 10 bases stayed unmatched. The CDR3 loop is CAWRFSTGVGTEAFF. The DNA of the CDR3 is TGTGCCTGGAGATTCTCGACAGGGGTTGGCACTGAAGCTTTCTTT.

CDR3 sequence (DNA): TGTGCCTGGAGTGTACAGGGGGTTAGCTCCTATAATTCACCCCTCCACTTT. This gives the protein CAWSVQGVSSYNSPLHF. This chain connects TRBV30 to TRBJ1-6; 8 bases match TRBD1. Unmatched junction bases numbered 4, after V lost 0 bases and J lost 0 bases. The CDR3 is 17 amino acids. CDR1 and CDR2 from the germline V gene are GTSNPN and SVGIG (reference sequence).

The chain employs TRBV9 and TRBJ1-1, with a tentative D call TRBD1 (5 bases). Germline lookup yields CDR1 SGDLS and CDR2 YYNGEE. This CDR3 is built from 13 residues. V was trimmed by 4 bases and J by 6 bases, leaving 13 bases between them. CDR3 coding DNA: TGTGCCAGCAGCTACGGGGAGGGGCCTGAAGCTTTCTTT. Translation gives CASSYGEGPEAFF. Full variable domain (remainder filled in from reference TRBV9 and TRBJ1-1): DSGVTQTPKHLITATGQRVTLRCSPRSGDLSVYWYQQSLDQGLQFLIQYYNGEERAKGNILERFSAQQFPDLHSELNLSSLELGDSALYFCASSYGEGPEAFFGQGTRLTVV.

The chain is built from TRBV28 and TRBJ1-1; D unresolved. This CDR3 contains 13 residues. Germline CDR1 reads MDHEN; CDR2 reads SYDVKM. V was cut by 2 bases and J by 6 bases, with 10 bases left in between. CDR3 protein: CASSLPGRAEAFF. The DNA for the CDR3 is TGTGCCAGCAGTTTACCGGGGAGGGCTGAAGCTTTCTTT.